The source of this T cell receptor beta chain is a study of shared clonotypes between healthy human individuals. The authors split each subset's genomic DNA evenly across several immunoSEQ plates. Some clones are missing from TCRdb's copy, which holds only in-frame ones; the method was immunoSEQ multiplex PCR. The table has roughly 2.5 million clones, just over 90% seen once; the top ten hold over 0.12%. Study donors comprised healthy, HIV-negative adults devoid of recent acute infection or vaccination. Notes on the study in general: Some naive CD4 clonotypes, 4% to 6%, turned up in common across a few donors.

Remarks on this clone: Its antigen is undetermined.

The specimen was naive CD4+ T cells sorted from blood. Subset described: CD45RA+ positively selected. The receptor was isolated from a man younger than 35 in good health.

The CDR3 sequence is CASSQLRDPPYGYTF. The CDR3 DNA sequence: TGTGCCAGCAGCCAACTTCGAGACCCTCCTTATGGCTACACCTTC. V usage is TRBV4-2 and J usage is TRBJ1-2, with D unresolved. This CDR3 region has 15 residues. Germline values: CDR1 LGHNA, CDR2 YNFKEQ. Between the trimmed V and J ends, which lost 2 bases and 5 bases, there was a span of 15 bases.